This T cell receptor beta chain appears in the sequencing data of a study of T cells in women clearing cervical HPV infection. Sequencing used immunoSEQ multiplex PCR; TCRdb keeps in-frame clones, though not all of them. The table for this sample gives roughly 47,000 clones. Sequencing was done on a sample of blood buffy coat. The receptor's source is a woman between 18 and 70 years old with a cervical HPV16 infection that either progressed to CIN3+ or cleared (not recorded which).

CDR3 DNA, as far as it was read: TGTGCCAGCAGTTATACTAGCGGGAGTGACCCCGGGGAG. This codes for CASSYTSGSDPGE. The entire CDR3 protein reads CASSYTSGSDPGELFF. V and J are TRBV6-2 or TRBV6-3 and TRBJ2-2; 11 bases line up with TRBD2. The DNA ends 3 residues before the CDR3 does, and the rest of the CDR3 is filled in from the germline J gene. Germline CDR1 MNHEY, CDR2 SVGEGT. V was clipped by 3 bases and J by 6 bases; unmatched bases: 6. The CDR3 runs 16 residues.